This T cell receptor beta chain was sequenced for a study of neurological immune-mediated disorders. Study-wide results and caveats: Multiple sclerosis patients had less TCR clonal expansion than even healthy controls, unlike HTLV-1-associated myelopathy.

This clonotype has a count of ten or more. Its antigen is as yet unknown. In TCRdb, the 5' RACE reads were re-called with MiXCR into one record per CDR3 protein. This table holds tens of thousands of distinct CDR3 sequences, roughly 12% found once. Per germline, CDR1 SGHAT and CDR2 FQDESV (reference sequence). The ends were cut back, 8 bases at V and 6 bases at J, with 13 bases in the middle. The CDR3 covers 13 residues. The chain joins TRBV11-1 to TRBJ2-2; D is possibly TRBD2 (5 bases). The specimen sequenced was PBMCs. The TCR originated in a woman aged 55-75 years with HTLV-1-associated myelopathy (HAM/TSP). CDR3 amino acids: CASSGLVAGELFF. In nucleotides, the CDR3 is TGTGCCAGCTCCGGACTTGTCGCCGGGGAGCTGTTTTTT.